The TCR beta chain under discussion was sequenced for a study of sequential checkpoint blockade in melanoma. The overall study: Arm A got nivolumab then ipilimumab; arm B the reverse, 1:1. Maintenance nivolumab came after either treatment sequence.

As for treatment: randomized to nivolumab then ipilimumab (arm A) or the reverse (arm B). None of the patients previously received DNA-damaging chemotherapy. Live CD3+CD8+ CD19− CD56− cells were sorted from PBMCs. The CDR3 has 13 residues. The V gene's germline CDR1 is SGDLS and CDR2 YYNGEE. V gave up 3 bases and J gave up 3 bases, with 9 bases separating them. Clones were read by immunoSEQ multiplex PCR, and TCRdb kept only the in-frame ones, dropping some. This sample has several thousand clones, with roughly 77% found just once. This clonotype was sampled from a human donor with melanoma. This chain links TRBV9 with TRBJ1-2; unclear D gene. The specimen was CD8+ T cells sorted from blood (inferred from file names), collected from a patient given nivolumab and ipilimumab in sequence. The CDR3 DNA sequence: TGTGCCAGCAGCGCGTTGGGCGACTATGGCTACACCTTC. This encodes CASSALGDYGYTF.